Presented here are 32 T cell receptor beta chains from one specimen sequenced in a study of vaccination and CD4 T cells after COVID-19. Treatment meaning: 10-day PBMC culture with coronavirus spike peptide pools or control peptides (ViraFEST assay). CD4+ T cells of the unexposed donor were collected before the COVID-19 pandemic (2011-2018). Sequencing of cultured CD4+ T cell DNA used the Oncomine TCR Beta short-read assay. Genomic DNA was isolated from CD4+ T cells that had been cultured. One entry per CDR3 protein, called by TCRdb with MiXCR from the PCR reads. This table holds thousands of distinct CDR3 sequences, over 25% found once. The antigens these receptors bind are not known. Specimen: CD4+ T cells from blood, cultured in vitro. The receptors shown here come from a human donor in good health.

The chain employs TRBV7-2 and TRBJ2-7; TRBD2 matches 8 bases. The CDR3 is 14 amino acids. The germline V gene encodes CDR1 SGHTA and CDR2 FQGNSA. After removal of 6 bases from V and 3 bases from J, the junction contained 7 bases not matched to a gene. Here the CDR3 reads CASSRSGKLYEQYF. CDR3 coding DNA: TGTGCCAGCAGTCGTAGCGGGAAACTCTACGAGCAGTACTTC.

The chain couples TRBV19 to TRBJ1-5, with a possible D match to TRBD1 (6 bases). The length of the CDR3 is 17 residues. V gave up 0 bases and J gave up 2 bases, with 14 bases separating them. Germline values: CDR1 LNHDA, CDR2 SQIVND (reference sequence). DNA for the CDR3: TGTGCCAGTAGTATAGAAGTAGGGGGATTTGGCAATCAGCCCCAGCATTTT. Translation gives CASSIEVGGFGNQPQHF.

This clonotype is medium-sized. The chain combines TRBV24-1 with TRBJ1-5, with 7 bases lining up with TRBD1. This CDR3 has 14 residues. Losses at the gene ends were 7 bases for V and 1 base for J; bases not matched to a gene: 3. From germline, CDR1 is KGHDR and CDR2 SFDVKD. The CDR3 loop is CATSKDRSNQPQHF. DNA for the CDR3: TGTGCCACCAGCAAGGACAGGAGCAATCAGCCCCAGCATTTT.

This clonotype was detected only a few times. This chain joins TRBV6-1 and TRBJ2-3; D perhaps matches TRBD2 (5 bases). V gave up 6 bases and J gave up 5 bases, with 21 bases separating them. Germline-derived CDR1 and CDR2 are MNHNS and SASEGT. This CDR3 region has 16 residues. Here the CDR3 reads CASRDPRGWRRDTQYF. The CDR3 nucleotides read TGTGCCAGCAGAGACCCCCGGGGTTGGAGGAGAGATACGCAGTATTTT.

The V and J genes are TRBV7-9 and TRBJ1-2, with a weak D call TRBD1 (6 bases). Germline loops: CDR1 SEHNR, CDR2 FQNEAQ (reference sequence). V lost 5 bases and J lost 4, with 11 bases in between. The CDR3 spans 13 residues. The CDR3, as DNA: TGTGCCAGCAGCCCCGGGACAAGCTATGGCTACACCTTC. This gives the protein CASSPGTSYGYTF. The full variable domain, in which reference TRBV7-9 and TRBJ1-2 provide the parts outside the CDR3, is DTGVSQNPRHKITKRGQNVTFRCDPISEHNRLYWYRQTLGQGPEFLTYFQNEAQLEKSRLLSDRFSAERPKGSFSTLEIQRTEQGDSAMYLCASSPGTSYGYTFGSGTRLTVV.

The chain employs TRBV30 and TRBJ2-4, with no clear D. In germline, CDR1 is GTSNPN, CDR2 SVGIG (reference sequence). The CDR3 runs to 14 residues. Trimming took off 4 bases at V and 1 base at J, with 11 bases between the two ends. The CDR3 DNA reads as TGTGCCTGGAATCTGATTAGGGCCAAAAACATTCAGTACTTC. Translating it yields CAWNLIRAKNIQYF. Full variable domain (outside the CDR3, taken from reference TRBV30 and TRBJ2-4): SQTIHQWPATLVQPVGSPLSLECTVEGTSNPNLYWYRQAAGRGLQLLFYSVGIGQISSEVPQNLSASRPQDRQFILSSKKLLLSDSGFYLCAWNLIRAKNIQYFGAGTRLSVL.

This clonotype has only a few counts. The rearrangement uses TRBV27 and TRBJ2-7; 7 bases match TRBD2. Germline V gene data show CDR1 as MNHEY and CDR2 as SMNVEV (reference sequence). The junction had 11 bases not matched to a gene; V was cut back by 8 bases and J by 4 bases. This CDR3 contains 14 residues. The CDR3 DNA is TGTGCCAGCTCCCCTGGGGGAGGGCCGTACGAGCAGTACTTC. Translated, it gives CASSPGGGPYEQYF.

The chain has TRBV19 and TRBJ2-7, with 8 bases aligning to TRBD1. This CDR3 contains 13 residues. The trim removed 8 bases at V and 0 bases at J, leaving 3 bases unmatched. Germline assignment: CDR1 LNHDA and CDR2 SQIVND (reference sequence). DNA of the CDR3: TGTGCCAGTGGACAGGGCCTCTCCTACGAGCAGTACTTC. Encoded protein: CASGQGLSYEQYF.

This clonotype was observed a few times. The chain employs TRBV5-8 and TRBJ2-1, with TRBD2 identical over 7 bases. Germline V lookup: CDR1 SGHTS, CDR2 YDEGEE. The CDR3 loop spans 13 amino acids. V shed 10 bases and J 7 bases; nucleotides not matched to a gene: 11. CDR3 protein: CAGERGRDNEQFF. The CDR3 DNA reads TGTGCCGGAGAGCGGGGCAGAGATAATGAGCAGTTCTTC. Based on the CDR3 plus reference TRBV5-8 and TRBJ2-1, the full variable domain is EAGVTQSPTHLIKTRGQQATLRCSPISGHTSVYWYQQALGLGLQFLLWYDEGEERNRGNFPPRFSGRQFPNYSSELNVNALELEDSALYLCAGERGRDNEQFFGPGTRLTVL.

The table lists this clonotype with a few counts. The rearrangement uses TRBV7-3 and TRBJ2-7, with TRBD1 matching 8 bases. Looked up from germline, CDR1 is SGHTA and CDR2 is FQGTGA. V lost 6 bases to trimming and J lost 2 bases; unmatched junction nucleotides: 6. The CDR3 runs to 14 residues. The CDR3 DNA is TGTGCCAGCAGGGGAACAGGGGGGACCTACGAGCAGTACTTC. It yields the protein CASRGTGGTYEQYF.

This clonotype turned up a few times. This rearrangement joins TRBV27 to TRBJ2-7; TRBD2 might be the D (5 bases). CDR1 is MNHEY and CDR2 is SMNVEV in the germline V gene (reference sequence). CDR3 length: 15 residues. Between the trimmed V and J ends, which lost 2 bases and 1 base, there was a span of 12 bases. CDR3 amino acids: CASSLGRGRSYEQYF. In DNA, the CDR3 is TGTGCCAGCAGTTTAGGCCGCGGGCGTTCCTACGAGCAGTACTTC.

CDR3 protein: CASSLIPGRRGSYEQYF. As DNA, the CDR3 is TGTGCCAGCAGCTTAATTCCGGGTCGACGGGGGTCCTACGAGCAGTACTTC. This rearrangement joins TRBV11-2 to TRBJ2-7; weak D call: TRBD2 (6 bases). Germline V CDR1 and CDR2: SGHAT, FQNNGV. This CDR3 spans 17 amino acids. V lost 2 bases and J lost 1, with 18 bases in between.

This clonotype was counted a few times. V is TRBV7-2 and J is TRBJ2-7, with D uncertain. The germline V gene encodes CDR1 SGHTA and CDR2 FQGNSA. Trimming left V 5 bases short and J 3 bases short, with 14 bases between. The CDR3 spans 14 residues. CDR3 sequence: CASSLTPADYEQYF. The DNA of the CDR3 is TGTGCCAGCAGCCTTACCCCGGCAGACTACGAGCAGTACTTC.

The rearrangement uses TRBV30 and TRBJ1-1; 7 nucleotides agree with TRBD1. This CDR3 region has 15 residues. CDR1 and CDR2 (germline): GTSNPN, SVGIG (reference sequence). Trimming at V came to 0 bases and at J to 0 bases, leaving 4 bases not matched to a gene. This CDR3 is CAWSVPGQLNTEAFF. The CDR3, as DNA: TGTGCCTGGAGTGTACCGGGACAGTTGAACACTGAAGCTTTCTTT.

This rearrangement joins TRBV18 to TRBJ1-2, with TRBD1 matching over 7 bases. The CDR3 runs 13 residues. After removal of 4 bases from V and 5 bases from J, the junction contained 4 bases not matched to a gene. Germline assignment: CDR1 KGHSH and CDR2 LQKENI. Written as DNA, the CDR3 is TGTGCCAGCTCACGTGACAGGGCGTATGGCTACACCTTC. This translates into CASSRDRAYGYTF.

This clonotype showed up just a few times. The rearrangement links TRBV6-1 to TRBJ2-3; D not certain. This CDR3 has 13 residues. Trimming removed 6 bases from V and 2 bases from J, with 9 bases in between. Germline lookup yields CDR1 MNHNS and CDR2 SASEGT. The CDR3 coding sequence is TGTGCCAGCAGGAGAGTCGCCACAGATACGCAGTATTTT. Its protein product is CASRRVATDTQYF.

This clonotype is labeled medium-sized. CDR3 coding DNA: TGTGCCAGCGCATCCTGGGGGGGGACAGGCGGATACGAGCAGTACTTC. Translated, it gives CASASWGGTGGYEQYF. The chain has TRBV6-1 and TRBJ2-7; TRBD1 is a possible D gene (8 bases). The CDR3 spans 16 residues. Germline values: CDR1 MNHNS, CDR2 SASEGT. The germline V and J ends were trimmed by 8 bases and 4 bases, with 24 bases remaining between them.

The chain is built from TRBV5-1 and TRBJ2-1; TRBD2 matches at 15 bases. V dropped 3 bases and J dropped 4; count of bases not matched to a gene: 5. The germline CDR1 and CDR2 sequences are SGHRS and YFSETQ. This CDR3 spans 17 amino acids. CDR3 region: CASSWTSGRAGYNEQFF. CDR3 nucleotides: TGCGCCAGCAGCTGGACTAGCGGGAGGGCCGGGTACAATGAGCAGTTCTTC.

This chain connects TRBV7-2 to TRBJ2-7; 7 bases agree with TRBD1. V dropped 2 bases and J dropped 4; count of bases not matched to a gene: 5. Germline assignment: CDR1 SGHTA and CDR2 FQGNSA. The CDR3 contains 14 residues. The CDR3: CASSLSQGDYEQYF. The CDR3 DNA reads TGTGCCAGCAGCTTATCCCAGGGGGATTACGAGCAGTACTTC.

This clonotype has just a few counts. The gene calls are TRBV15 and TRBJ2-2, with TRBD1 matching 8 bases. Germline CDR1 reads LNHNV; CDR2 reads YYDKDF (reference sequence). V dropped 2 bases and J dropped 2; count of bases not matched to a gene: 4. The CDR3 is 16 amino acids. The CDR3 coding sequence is TGTGCCACCAGCAGATCAGACAGGGGCAACACCGGGGAGCTGTTTTTT. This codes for CATSRSDRGNTGELFF.

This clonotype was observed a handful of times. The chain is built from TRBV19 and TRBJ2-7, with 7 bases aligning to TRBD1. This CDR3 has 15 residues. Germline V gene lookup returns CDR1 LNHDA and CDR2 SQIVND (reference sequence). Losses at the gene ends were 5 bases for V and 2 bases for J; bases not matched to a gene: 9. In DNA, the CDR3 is TGTGCCAGTAGTTTCGCCGGACAGGCCACCTACGAGCAGTACTTC. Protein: CASSFAGQATYEQYF.

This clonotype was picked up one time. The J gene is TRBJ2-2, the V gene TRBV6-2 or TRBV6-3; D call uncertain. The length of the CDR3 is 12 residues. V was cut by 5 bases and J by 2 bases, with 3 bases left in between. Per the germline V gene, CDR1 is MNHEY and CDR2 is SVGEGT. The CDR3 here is CASSTNTGELFF. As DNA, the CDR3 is TGTGCCAGCAGTACTAACACCGGGGAGCTGTTTTTT.

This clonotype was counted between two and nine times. CDR3 in DNA: TGCAGTGCTATTTCCTACAGGGCCGGGGAGCAGTACTTC. This sequence encodes CSAISYRAGEQYF. This sequence joins TRBV20-1 and TRBJ2-7; D might be TRBD1 (6 bases). CDR1 and CDR2 from the germline V gene are DFQATT and SNEGSKA (reference sequence). The CDR3 totals 13 residues. V was clipped by 4 bases and J by 7 bases, with 17 bases between them.

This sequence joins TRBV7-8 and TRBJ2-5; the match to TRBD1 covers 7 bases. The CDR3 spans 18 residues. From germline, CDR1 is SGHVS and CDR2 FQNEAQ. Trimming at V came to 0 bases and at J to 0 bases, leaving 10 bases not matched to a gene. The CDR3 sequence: CASSLASAGTAYQETQYF. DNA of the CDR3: TGTGCCAGCAGCTTAGCATCGGCTGGGACAGCGTACCAAGAGACCCAGTACTTC.

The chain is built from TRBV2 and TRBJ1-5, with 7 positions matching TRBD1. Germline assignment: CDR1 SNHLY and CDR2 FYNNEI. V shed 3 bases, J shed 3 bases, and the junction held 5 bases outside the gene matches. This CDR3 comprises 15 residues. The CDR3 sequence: CASSEWGQYNQPQHF. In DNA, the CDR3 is TGTGCCAGCAGTGAGTGGGGACAGTACAATCAGCCCCAGCATTTT.

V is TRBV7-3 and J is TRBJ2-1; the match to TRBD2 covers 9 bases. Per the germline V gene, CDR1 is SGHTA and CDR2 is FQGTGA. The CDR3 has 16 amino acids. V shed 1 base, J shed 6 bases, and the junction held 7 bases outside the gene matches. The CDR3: CASSLRHGGRGNEQFF. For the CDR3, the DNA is TGTGCCAGCAGCTTAAGACACGGCGGGAGGGGCAATGAGCAGTTCTTC.

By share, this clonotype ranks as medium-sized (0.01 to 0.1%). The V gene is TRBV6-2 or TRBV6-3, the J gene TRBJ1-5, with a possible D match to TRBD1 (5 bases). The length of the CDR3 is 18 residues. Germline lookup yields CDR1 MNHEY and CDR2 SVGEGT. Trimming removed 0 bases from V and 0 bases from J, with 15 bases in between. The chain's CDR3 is CASSYSSRAGYSNQPQHF. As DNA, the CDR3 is TGTGCCAGCAGTTACTCGAGCAGGGCGGGATATAGCAATCAGCCCCAGCATTTT.

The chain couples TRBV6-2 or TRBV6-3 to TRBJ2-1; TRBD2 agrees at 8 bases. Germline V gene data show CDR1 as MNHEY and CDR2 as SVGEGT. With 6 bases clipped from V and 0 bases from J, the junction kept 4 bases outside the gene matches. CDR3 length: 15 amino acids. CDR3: CASRLAGPSYNEQFF. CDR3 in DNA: TGTGCCAGCAGGTTAGCGGGACCCTCCTACAATGAGCAGTTCTTC.

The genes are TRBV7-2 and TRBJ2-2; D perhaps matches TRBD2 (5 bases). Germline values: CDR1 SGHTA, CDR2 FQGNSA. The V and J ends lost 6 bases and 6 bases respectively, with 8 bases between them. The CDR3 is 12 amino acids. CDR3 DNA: TGTGCCAGCAGTCGACTACCCGGGGAGCTGTTTTTT. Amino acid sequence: CASSRLPGELFF.

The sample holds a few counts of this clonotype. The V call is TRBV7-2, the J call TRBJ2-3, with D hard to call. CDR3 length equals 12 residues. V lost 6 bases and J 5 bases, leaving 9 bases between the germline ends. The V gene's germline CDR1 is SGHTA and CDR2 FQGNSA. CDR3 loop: CASSPWGDTQYF. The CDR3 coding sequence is TGTGCCAGCAGTCCCTGGGGAGATACGCAGTATTTT.

The CDR3 bases are TGTGCCAGCAGCCGTGACCCGACAGGGAGTGGAAACACCATATATTTT. It specifies CASSRDPTGSGNTIYF. The V call is TRBV7-6, the J call TRBJ1-3; TRBD1 matches at 7 bases. Trimming took 5 bases from V and 3 from J; bases not matched to a gene: 10. CDR3 length: 16 residues. Per the germline V gene, CDR1 is SGHVS and CDR2 is FNYEAQ.

CDR3 sequence (DNA): TGTGCCAGCAGGAAGGGACGGAATGAGCAGTTCTTC. Amino acid sequence: CASRKGRNEQFF. The chain links TRBV7-2 to TRBJ2-1, with D perhaps matching TRBD1 or TRBD2 (5 bases each). V was pared by 6 bases and J by 7 bases, with 10 bases between. The CDR3 runs to 12 residues. Germline assignment: CDR1 SGHTA and CDR2 FQGNSA.